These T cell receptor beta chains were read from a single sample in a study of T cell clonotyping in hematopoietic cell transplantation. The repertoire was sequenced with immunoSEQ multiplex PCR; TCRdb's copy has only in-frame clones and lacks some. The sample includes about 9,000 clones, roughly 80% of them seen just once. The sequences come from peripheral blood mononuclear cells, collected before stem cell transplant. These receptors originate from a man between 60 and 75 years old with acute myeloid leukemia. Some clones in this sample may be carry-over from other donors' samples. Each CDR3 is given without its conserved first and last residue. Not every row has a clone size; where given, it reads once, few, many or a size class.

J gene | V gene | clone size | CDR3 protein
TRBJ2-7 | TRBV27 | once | ASSTRGREGNEQY
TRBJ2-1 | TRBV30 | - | AWSIATSVNNEQF
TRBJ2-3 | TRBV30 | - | AWSLLAGGTDTQY
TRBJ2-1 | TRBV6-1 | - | ASSEWDEQF
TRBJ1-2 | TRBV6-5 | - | ASSRTGNYGYT
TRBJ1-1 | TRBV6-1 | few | ASRARGVNTEAF
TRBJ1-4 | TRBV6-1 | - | ASKDSNEKLF
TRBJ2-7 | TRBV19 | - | ASSDRPYEQY
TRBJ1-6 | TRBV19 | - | ASTPRGRGDNSPLH
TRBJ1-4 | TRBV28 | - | ASTRDRGRTNEKLF
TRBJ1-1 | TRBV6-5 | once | ASSYYGGNTEAF
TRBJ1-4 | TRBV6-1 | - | ASSASGEREKLF
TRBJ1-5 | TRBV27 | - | ASSLIGSNQPQH
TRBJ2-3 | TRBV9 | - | ASSVSGGQVDTQY
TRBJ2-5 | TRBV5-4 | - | ASSLGGSQETQY
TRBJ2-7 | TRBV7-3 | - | ASSLMAAGGPREQY
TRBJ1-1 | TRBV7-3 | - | ASSSTGIDTEAF
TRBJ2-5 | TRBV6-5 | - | ASRSTGRETQY
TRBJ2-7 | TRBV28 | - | ATLTGTGANEQY
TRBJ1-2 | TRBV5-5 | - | ASSLDGVEDPNYGYT
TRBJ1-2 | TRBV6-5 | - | ASRDPGLSGYGYT
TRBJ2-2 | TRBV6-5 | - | ASSYSTGGGTGELF
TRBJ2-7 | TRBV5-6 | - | ASSPGGRYEQY
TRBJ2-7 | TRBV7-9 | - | ASSSRQGWYEQY
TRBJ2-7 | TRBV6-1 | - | ASSEVRGGEQY